These 12 T cell receptor beta chains originate from one sample sequenced in a study of blood T cell repertoires in COVID-19. TCRdb's copy holds only in-frame clones and misses some; the assay was immunoSEQ multiplex PCR. The table shows more than 150,000 clones, with approximately 80% occurring only once. The sample taken for sequencing was peripheral blood. Receptors were obtained from a woman aged 55-69 years with acute or convalescent COVID-19.

The rearrangement uses TRBV6-5 and TRBJ2-2; D is unclear. Trimming removed 0 bases from V and 0 bases from J, with 8 bases in between. Per the germline V gene, CDR1 is MNHEY and CDR2 is SVGAGI. This CDR3 is 16 amino acids long. CDR3 protein: CASSYSSVSNTGELFF. The CDR3 nucleotides read TGTGCCAGCAGTTACTCGAGCGTTTCGAACACCGGGGAGCTGTTTTTT.

In this sample, this clone turned up once. V and J are TRBV6-1 and TRBJ1-5; 9 bases align to TRBD1. The CDR3 runs to 15 residues. Germline V gene sequence: CDR1 MNHNS, CDR2 SASEGT. V shed 2 bases and J 5 bases; nucleotides not matched to a gene: 4. The CDR3 sequence: CASSELGQGYQPQHF. The CDR3 DNA follows: TGTGCCAGCAGTGAATTGGGACAGGGTTATCAGCCCCAGCATTTT.

The rearrangement uses TRBV7-2 and TRBJ2-7; 9 positions match TRBD1. Germline loops: CDR1 SGHTA, CDR2 FQGNSA. This CDR3 region has 16 residues. J lost 1 base, V lost 2 bases, and 6 bases had no gene match. This CDR3 reads CASSLTGTGNSYEQYF. Written as DNA, the CDR3 is TGTGCCAGCAGCTTAACCGGGACAGGGAATTCCTACGAGCAGTACTTC.

To note about this clone: Sequence at one end of the junction differs from germline and may be a read error. The genes are TRBV7-7 and TRBJ1-6, with 11 bases fitting TRBD1. Per the germline V gene, CDR1 is SSHAT and CDR2 is FNYEAQ (reference sequence). This CDR3 has 17 amino acids. The DNA for the CDR3 is TGTGCTAGCAGCTTAGGTCCCGGACAGGGGGCCAATTCACCCCTCCACTTT. Translated, it gives CASSLGPGQGANSPLHF.

This chain links TRBV28 with TRBJ1-2; possibly TRBD1 for D (5 bases). V dropped 11 bases and J dropped 4 bases, with 14 bases sitting between them. This CDR3 region has 12 residues. The germline V gene has CDR1 MDHEN and CDR2 SYDVKM. The CDR3 bases are TGTGCCGGCCAGGGCCTGTCCTATGGCTACACCTTC. Its translation: CAGQGLSYGYTF.

This clone has more than one count but fewer than ten. The V and J genes are TRBV5-1 and TRBJ1-2, with D possibly matching TRBD1 (5 bases). V lost 0 bases and J 5 bases, leaving 17 bases between the germline ends. Germline V CDR1 and CDR2: SGHRS, YFSETQ. There are 16 residues in the CDR3. The CDR3 nucleotides are TGCGCCAGCAGCTTGGTTTCCGGGGGGAAAGGGTATGGCTACACCTTC. The encoded protein is CASSLVSGGKGYGYTF. Filled out from reference TRBV5-1 and TRBJ1-2, the complete variable domain reads KAGVTQTPRYLIKTRGQQVTLSCSPISGHRSVSWYQQTPGQGLQFLFEYFSETQRNKGNFPGRFSGRQFSNSRSEMNVSTLELGDSALYLCASSLVSGGKGYGYTFGSGTRLTVV.

This chain connects TRBV25-1 to TRBJ2-7; TRBD2 matches 7 bases. V lost 4 bases and J lost 0; bases outside the gene matches: 3. Per the germline V gene, CDR1 is MGHDK and CDR2 is SYGVNS. The CDR3 length is 14 residues. This chain's CDR3 is CASSARGGSYEQYF. In DNA, the CDR3 is TGTGCCAGCAGTGCACGCGGGGGCTCCTACGAGCAGTACTTC.

The rearrangement links TRBV7-8 to TRBJ2-6, with 8 nucleotides matching TRBD2. Germline V gene data show CDR1 as SGHVS and CDR2 as FQNEAQ. CDR3 length: 18 residues. Unmatched junction bases numbered 11, after V lost 7 bases and J lost 0 bases. The CDR3 DNA reads as TGTGCCAGCACCATAGGAGGCGGGGGGACCTCTGGGGCCAACGTCCTGACTTTC. Its protein is CASTIGGGGTSGANVLTF.

The rearrangement joins TRBV9 to TRBJ1-2; D perhaps matches TRBD1 (6 bases). Trimming took off 4 bases at V and 2 bases at J, with 18 bases between the two ends. The length of the CDR3 is 16 residues. Looked up from germline, CDR1 is SGDLS and CDR2 is YYNGEE. In DNA, the CDR3 is TGTGCCAGCAGCCCCTCACAGGGTGGAGCAAACTATGGCTACACCTTC. Encoded protein: CASSPSQGGANYGYTF.

The rearrangement links TRBV21-1 to TRBJ2-5; TRBD1, as called in the table, went unchecked against the DNA. TRBV21-1 is designated a pseudogene. The CDR3 sequence is 16 residues long. The chain's CDR3 is CASRWKGHPGRETQYF. The DNA of the CDR3 is TGTGCCAGCAGGTGGAAGGGACACCCAGGGAGAGAGACCCAGTACTTC.

The count of this clone is one. This rearrangement joins TRBV5-6 to TRBJ1-2, with 10 bases identical to TRBD1. The CDR3 loop spans 14 amino acids. Looked up from germline, CDR1 is SGHDT and CDR2 is YYEEEE. With V trimmed by 3 bases and J by 4 bases, 3 bases remained unmatched. CDR3 in DNA: TGTGCCAGCAGCTGGGACAGGGGCACCTATGGCTACACCTTC. Translated: CASSWDRGTYGYTF.

This clone was found once. The J gene is TRBJ2-7, the V gene TRBV30; D is ambiguous. This CDR3 region has 13 residues. Per germline, CDR1 GTSNPN and CDR2 SVGIG (reference sequence). The ends were cut back, 0 bases at V and 1 base at J, with 7 bases in the middle. CDR3 sequence reads: CAWSVTPSYEQYF. The DNA of the CDR3 is TGTGCCTGGAGTGTAACACCGTCCTACGAGCAGTACTTC.